The 21 T cell receptor beta chains presented below share a single source sample, sequenced in a study of early T cells in non-severe SARS-CoV-2 infection. Via MiXCR, TCRdb re-called the 5' RACE reads, giving one row per CDR3 protein. Here the sample spans around 89,000 distinct CDR3 sequences, approximately 14% being singletons. Sequencing was performed on whole blood. The receptors come from an adult who was a healthcare worker with PCR-confirmed SARS-CoV-2 infection or an uninfected control (not recorded which).

This clonotype was detected a few times. The chain uses TRBV7-6 and TRBJ2-1; D might be TRBD2 (5 bases). Trimming cost V 0 bases and J 0 bases, with 9 bases left between them. From germline, CDR1 is SGHVS and CDR2 FNYEAQ. This CDR3 region has 16 residues. CDR3 DNA sequence: TGTGCCAGCAGCTTAGCGCGTGCGGGCTCCTACAATGAGCAGTTCTTC. This codes for CASSLARAGSYNEQFF.

Turning to this clonotype: Possible read error: a much larger clone is one base away. The genes are TRBV4-2 and TRBJ2-5; 7 nucleotides match TRBD1. The CDR3 contains 17 residues. Germline V lookup: CDR1 LGHNA, CDR2 YNFKEQ. The CDR3 protein is CASRQDGSPTGEETQYF. The CDR3, as DNA: TGTGCCAGCAGACAAGATGGGTCCCCCACAGGGGAAGAGACCCAGTACTTC.

This clonotype showed up many times. V and J are TRBV28 and TRBJ2-7; TRBD2 aligns across 9 bases. The trim removed 5 bases at V and 0 bases at J, leaving 8 bases unmatched. The CDR3 runs to 16 residues. Germline loops: CDR1 MDHEN, CDR2 SYDVKM. The CDR3 reads CASSPSGTLSSYEQYV. CDR3 DNA: TGTGCCAGCAGTCCTAGCGGGACACTTAGCTCCTACGAGCAGTACGTC.

This clonotype was detected a few times. The gene calls are TRBV5-1 and TRBJ1-2, with TRBD1 matching 9 bases. CDR3 length equals 15 residues. CDR1 SGHRS and CDR2 YFSETQ come from the germline V gene. V gave up 4 bases and J gave up 1 base; unmatched junction bases: 5. Here the CDR3 DNA reads TGCGCCAGCAGCCCCGGGACAGGGCGTAACTATGGCTACACCTTC. Amino acid sequence: CASSPGTGRNYGYTF.

This clonotype has more than one count but fewer than ten. J is TRBJ2-1 and V is TRBV29-1; TRBD1 matches at 9 bases. With 2 bases clipped from V and 5 bases from J, the junction kept 7 bases outside the gene matches. Germline V gene lookup returns CDR1 SQVTM and CDR2 ANQGSEA. The CDR3 spans 15 residues. Here the CDR3 DNA reads TGCAGCGTTGAACGCCGACAGGGGGTAAACAATGAGCAGTTCTTC. Translation gives CSVERRQGVNNEQFF.

This clonotype has just a few counts. CDR3 loop: CASTEGLAGGIGTQYF. The CDR3 bases are TGTGCCAGCACCGAAGGACTAGCGGGGGGGATTGGGACCCAGTACTTC. This chain connects TRBV7-8 to TRBJ2-5; 15 bases match TRBD2. CDR3 length: 16 amino acids. The V gene end was trimmed by 7 bases and the J gene end by 7 bases; junction bases not matched to a gene: 10. The germline gives CDR1 SGHVS, CDR2 FQNEAQ.

This clonotype was counted ten times or more. This chain joins TRBV5-1 and TRBJ2-3, with D unresolved. CDR1 SGHRS and CDR2 YFSETQ come from the germline V gene. V was shortened by 4 bases and J by 4 bases, with 7 bases between the two germline ends. CDR3 length: 12 residues. CDR3 in amino acids: CASSLRADTQYF. CDR3 nucleotides: TGCGCCAGCAGCCTCCGGGCAGATACGCAGTATTTT.

This clonotype was counted a few times. The rearrangement links TRBV7-3 to TRBJ2-1; D is ambiguous. V lost 2 bases to trimming and J lost 6 bases, with 14 bases between them. CDR1 and CDR2 from the germline V gene are SGHTA and FQGTGA. The CDR3 has 15 amino acids. CDR3 sequence reads: CASSLQGSSGNEQFF. CDR3 DNA sequence: TGTGCCAGCAGCTTACAAGGTTCGTCGGGCAATGAGCAGTTCTTC.

This clonotype was observed a single time. The chain uses TRBV6-6 and TRBJ2-7, with D possibly being TRBD2 (5 bases). V was cut by 2 bases and J by 4 bases, with 9 bases left in between. Germline assignment: CDR1 MNHNY and CDR2 SVGAGI (reference sequence). The CDR3 is 13 residues long. CDR3 loop: CASSYGRTYEQYV. DNA of the CDR3: TGTGCCAGCAGTTACGGCAGGACTTACGAGCAGTACGTC.

The chain carries TRBV6-1 and TRBJ1-2; maybe TRBD1 (6 bases). Trimming removed 8 bases at V and 4 bases at J, with 26 bases between. The CDR3 runs to 17 residues. From germline, CDR1 is MNHNS and CDR2 SASEGT. The CDR3: CASPDPTTGWAGYGYTF. In DNA form, the CDR3 reads TGTGCCAGCCCCGACCCAACGACAGGTTGGGCTGGCTATGGCTACACCTTC.

The CDR3 loop is CASRVQGAGANVLTF. The CDR3 nucleotides are TGTGCCAGCAGGGTACAGGGGGCGGGGGCCAACGTCCTGACTTTC. This rearrangement joins TRBV6-6 to TRBJ2-6; 9 nucleotides line up with TRBD1. The CDR3 spans 15 residues. The V gene's germline CDR1 is MNHNY and CDR2 SVGAGI (reference sequence). Trimming cost V 6 bases and J 4 bases; bases outside gene matches: 4.

This clonotype was observed a few times. This chain uses TRBV5-6 with TRBJ2-2; 11 nucleotides match TRBD2. CDR1 is SGHDT, CDR2 YYEEEE, per germline. The CDR3 is 19 amino acids. V lost 3 bases, J lost 3 bases, and 13 bases stayed unmatched. The CDR3 DNA reads as TGTGCCAGCAGCTATATTGGGGGCTCGACTAGCGGGGACACCGGGGAGCTGTTTTTT. Protein product: CASSYIGGSTSGDTGELFF. Variable domain in full (rest from reference TRBV5-6 and TRBJ2-2): DAGVTQSPTHLIKTRGQQVTLRCSPKSGHDTVSWYQQALGQGPQFIFQYYEEEERQRGNFPDRFSGHQFPNYSSELNVNALLLGDSALYLCASSYIGGSTSGDTGELFFGEGSRLTVL.

About this clonotype: Mismatch with germline at one junction end may stem from a read error. The chain joins TRBV18 to TRBJ2-1; no clear D. CDR1 and CDR2 (germline): KGHSH, LQKENI. The length of the CDR3 is 12 residues. CDR3 nucleotide sequence: TGTTCCAGCTCATTTCGGTACAATGAGCAGTTCTTC. Protein: CSSSFRYNEQFF.

V usage is TRBV12-3 or TRBV12-4 and J usage is TRBJ1-3; 8 bases agree with TRBD1. Trimming at V came to 6 bases and at J to 4 bases, leaving 14 bases not matched to a gene. This CDR3 is 17 amino acids long. CDR3 in amino acids: CASSHAAGGVGGNTIYF. DNA for the CDR3: TGTGCCAGCAGCCACGCTGCAGGGGGCGTGGGGGGAAACACCATATATTTT.

This clonotype was counted only a few times. V gene TRBV4-2 combines with J gene TRBJ2-3, with 7 bases that match TRBD1. With V trimmed by 1 base and J by 0 bases, 4 bases remained unmatched. Per the germline V gene, CDR1 is LGHNA and CDR2 is YNFKEQ. The length of the CDR3 is 16 residues. CDR3 sequence: CASSQAQGDSTDTQYF. The CDR3 bases are TGTGCCAGCAGCCAAGCTCAGGGGGACAGCACAGATACGCAGTATTTT.

Of note for this clonotype: A much bigger clone sits one base away, suggesting this may be a read error. The CDR3 spells CASSLETASVAIVLTF. The CDR3 coding sequence is TGTGCCAGCAGCTTAGAAACGGCCTCTGTGGCCATCGTCCTGACTTTC. The V gene is TRBV7-6, the J gene TRBJ2-6, with D hard to call. Germline V gene data show CDR1 as SGHVS and CDR2 as FNYEAQ. The CDR3 runs to 16 residues.

This clonotype turned up a few times. The chain combines TRBV7-6 with TRBJ1-3; 9 nucleotides align to TRBD1. The CDR3 sequence is 16 residues long. Germline values: CDR1 SGHVS, CDR2 FNYEAQ. Germline trimming cut 4 bases from V and 3 bases from J; bases unmatched to any gene: 7. As DNA, the CDR3 is TGTGCCAGCAGCTCAATACAGGGGGCATTTGGAAACACCATATATTTT. This gives the protein CASSSIQGAFGNTIYF.

The V call is TRBV12-3 or TRBV12-4, the J call TRBJ1-2; D not resolved. V lost 8 bases and J 0 bases, leaving 13 bases between the germline ends. The CDR3 covers 14 residues. The CDR3 bases are TGTGCCAGCGGAGCGGGCTATTCTAACTATGGCTACACCTTC. It translates to CASGAGYSNYGYTF.

This clonotype was counted a few times. The chain joins TRBV5-4 to TRBJ2-3, with 7 bases that match TRBD1. Germline V gives CDR1 SGHNT, CDR2 YYREEE (reference sequence). The CDR3 has 16 amino acids. The ends lost 6 bases at V and 2 bases at J; junction bases unmatched: 12. CDR3 region: CASTFDRALITDTQYF. CDR3 coding DNA: TGTGCCAGCACCTTTGACAGGGCCCTTATCACAGATACGCAGTATTTT.

The chain is built from TRBV19 and TRBJ2-3, with D uncertain. Germline CDR1 LNHDA, CDR2 SQIVND (reference sequence). Between the trimmed V and J ends, which lost 6 bases and 0 bases, there was a span of 10 bases. The CDR3 covers 14 residues. CDR3 loop: CASSPPHSTDTQYF. The CDR3 DNA reads as TGTGCCAGTAGCCCCCCGCATAGCACAGATACGCAGTATTTT.

This clonotype was counted only a few times. This sequence joins TRBV4-1 and TRBJ1-1, with 9 nucleotides matching TRBD1. V gave up 4 bases and J gave up 1 base; unmatched junction bases: 13. Germline V gives CDR1 MGHRA, CDR2 YSYEKL. The CDR3 contains 18 residues. The CDR3 protein is CASSPMGQGGRRNTEAFF. The CDR3 DNA follows: TGCGCCAGCAGCCCCATGGGACAGGGTGGGCGAAGGAACACTGAAGCTTTCTTT.